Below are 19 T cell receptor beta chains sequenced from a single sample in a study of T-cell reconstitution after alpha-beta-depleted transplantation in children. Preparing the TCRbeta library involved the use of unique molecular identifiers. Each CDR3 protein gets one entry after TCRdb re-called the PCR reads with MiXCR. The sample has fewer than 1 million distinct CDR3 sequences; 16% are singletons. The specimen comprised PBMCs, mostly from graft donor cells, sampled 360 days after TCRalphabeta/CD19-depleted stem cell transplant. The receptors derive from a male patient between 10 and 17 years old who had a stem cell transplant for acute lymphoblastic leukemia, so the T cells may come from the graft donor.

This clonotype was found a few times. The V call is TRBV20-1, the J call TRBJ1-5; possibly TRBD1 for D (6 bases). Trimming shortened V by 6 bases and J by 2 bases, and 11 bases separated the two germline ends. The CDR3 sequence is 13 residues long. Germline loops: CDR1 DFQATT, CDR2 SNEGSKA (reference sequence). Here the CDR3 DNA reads TGCAGTGCAGCCCGGGGGCGCAATCAGCCCCAGCATTTT. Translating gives CSAARGRNQPQHF.

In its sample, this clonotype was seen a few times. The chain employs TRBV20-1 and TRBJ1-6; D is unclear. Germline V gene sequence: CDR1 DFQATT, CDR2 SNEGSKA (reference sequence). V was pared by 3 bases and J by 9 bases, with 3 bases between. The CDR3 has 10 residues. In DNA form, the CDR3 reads TGCAGTGCTAGCGGTTCACCCCTCCACTTT. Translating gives CSASGSPLHF.

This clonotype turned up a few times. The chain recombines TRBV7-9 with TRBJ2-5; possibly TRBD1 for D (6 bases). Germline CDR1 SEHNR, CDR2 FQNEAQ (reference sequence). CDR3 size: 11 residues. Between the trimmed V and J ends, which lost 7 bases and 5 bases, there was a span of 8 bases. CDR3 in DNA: TGTGCCAGCACAGGGGTGGAGACCCAGTACTTC. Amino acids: CASTGVETQYF.

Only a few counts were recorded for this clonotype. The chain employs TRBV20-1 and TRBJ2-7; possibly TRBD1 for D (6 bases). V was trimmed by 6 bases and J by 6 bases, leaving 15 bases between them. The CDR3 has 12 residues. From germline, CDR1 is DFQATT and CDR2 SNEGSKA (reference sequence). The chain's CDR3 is CSASPQGSEQYF. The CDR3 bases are TGCAGTGCCAGTCCACAGGGATCCGAGCAGTACTTC.

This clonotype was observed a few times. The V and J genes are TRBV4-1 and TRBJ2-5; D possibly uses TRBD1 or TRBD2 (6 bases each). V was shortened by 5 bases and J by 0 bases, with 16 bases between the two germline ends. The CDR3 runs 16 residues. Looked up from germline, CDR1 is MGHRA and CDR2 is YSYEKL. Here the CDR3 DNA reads TGCGCCAGCAGCAGAGGGGGGTTGGGTAACCAAGAGACCCAGTACTTC. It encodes CASSRGGLGNQETQYF.

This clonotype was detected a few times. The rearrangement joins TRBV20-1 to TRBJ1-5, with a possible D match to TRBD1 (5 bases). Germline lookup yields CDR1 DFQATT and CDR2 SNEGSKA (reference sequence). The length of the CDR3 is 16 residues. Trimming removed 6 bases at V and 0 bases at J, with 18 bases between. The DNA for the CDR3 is TGCAGTGCCACGCAGGGTTACTTTTATAGCAATCAGCCCCAGCATTTT. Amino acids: CSATQGYFYSNQPQHF.

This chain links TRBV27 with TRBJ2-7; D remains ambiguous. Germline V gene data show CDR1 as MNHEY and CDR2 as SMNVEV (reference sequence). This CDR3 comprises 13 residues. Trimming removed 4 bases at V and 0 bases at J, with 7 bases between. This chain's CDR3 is CASSWTPSYEQYF. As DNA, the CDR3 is TGTGCCAGCAGTTGGACGCCCTCCTACGAGCAGTACTTC.

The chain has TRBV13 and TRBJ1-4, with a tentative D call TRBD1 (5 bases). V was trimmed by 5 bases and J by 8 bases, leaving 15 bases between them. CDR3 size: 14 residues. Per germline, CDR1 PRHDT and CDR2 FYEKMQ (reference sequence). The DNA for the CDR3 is TGTGCCAGCAGCGGCGGGACCCGAAGGGAAAAACTGTTTTTT. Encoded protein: CASSGGTRREKLFF.

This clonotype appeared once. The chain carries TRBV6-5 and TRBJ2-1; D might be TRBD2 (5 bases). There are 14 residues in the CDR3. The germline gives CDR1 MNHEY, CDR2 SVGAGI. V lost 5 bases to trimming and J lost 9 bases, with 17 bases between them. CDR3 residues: CASSHTGPAGEQFF. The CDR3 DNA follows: TGTGCCAGCAGTCACACCGGCCCGGCGGGTGAGCAGTTCTTC.

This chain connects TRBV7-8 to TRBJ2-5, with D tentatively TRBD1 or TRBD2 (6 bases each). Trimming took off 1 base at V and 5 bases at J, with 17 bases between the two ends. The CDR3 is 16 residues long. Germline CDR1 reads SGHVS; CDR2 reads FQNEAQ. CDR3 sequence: CASSLGGALAEETQYF. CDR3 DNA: TGTGCCAGCAGCTTAGGGGGGGCACTAGCTGAGGAGACCCAGTACTTC. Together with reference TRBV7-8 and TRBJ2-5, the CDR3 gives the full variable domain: GAGVSQSPRYKVAKRGQDVALRCDPISGHVSLFWYQQALGQGPEFLTYFQNEAQLDKSGLPSDRFFAERPEGSVSTLKIQRTQQEDSAVYLCASSLGGALAEETQYFGPGTRLLVL.

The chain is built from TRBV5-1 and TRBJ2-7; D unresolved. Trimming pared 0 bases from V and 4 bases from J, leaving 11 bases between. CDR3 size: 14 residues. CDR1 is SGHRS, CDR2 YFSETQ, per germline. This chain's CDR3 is CASSLEAPQYEQYF. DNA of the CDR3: TGCGCCAGCAGCTTGGAGGCGCCCCAGTACGAGCAGTACTTC.

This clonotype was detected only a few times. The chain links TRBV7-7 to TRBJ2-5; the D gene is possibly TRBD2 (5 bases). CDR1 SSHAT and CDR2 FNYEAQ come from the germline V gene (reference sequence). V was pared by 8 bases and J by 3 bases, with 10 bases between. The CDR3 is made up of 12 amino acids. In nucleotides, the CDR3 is TGTGCCAGCCCTAGCTTAGAAGAGACCCAGTACTTC. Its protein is CASPSLEETQYF.

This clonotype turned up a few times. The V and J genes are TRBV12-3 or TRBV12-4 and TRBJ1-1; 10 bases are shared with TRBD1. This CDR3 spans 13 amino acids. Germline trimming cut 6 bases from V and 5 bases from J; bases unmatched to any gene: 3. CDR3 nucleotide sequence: TGTGCCAGCAGGGGGACAGGGGCGACTGAAGCTTTCTTT. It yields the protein CASRGTGATEAFF.

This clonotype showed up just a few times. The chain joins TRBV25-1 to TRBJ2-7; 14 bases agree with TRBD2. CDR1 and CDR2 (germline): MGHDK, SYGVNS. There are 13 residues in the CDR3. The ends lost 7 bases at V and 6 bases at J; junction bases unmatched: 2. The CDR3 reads CASKGTSGSEQYF. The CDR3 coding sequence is TGTGCCAGCAAAGGGACTAGCGGGAGCGAGCAGTACTTC.

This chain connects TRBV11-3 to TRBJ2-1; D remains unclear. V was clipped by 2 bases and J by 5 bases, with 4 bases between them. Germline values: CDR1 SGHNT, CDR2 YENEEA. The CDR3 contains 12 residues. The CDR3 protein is CASSLYDNEQFF. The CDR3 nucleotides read TGTGCCAGCAGCTTATATGACAATGAGCAGTTCTTC. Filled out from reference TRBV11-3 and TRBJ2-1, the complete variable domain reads EAGVVQSPRYKIIEKKQPVAFWCNPISGHNTLYWYLQNLGQGPELLIRYENEEAVDDSQLPKDRFSAERLKGVDSTLKIQPAELGDSAVYLCASSLYDNEQFFGPGTRLTVL.

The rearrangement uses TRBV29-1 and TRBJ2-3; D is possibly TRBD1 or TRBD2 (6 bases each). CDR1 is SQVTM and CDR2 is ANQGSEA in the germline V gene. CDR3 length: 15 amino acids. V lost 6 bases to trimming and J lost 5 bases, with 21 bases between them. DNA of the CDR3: TGCAGCGTACGAAGGGGGGACCCCTTCGGAGATACGCAGTATTTT. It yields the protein CSVRRGDPFGDTQYF.

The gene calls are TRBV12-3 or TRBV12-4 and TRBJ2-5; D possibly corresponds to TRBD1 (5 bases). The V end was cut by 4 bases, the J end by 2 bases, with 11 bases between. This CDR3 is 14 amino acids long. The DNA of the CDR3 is TGTGCCAGCAGTTCTGGACACCTTCAAGAGACCCAGTACTTC. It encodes CASSSGHLQETQYF.

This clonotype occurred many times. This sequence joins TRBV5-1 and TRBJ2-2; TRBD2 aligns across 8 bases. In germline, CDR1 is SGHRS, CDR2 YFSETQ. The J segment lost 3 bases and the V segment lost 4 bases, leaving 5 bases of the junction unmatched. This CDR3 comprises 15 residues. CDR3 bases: TGCGCCAGCAGCCGAAAAGCGGGAGACACCGGGGAGCTGTTTTTT. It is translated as CASSRKAGDTGELFF.

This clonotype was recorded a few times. The CDR3: CAWTDRGLTEAFF. The CDR3 DNA is TGTGCCTGGACCGACAGGGGGCTCACTGAAGCTTTCTTT. The gene calls are TRBV30 and TRBJ1-1; TRBD1 matches 10 bases. Germline-derived CDR1 and CDR2 are GTSNPN and SVGIG (reference sequence). J lost 4 bases, V lost 4 bases, and 3 bases had no gene match. The length of the CDR3 is 13 residues.